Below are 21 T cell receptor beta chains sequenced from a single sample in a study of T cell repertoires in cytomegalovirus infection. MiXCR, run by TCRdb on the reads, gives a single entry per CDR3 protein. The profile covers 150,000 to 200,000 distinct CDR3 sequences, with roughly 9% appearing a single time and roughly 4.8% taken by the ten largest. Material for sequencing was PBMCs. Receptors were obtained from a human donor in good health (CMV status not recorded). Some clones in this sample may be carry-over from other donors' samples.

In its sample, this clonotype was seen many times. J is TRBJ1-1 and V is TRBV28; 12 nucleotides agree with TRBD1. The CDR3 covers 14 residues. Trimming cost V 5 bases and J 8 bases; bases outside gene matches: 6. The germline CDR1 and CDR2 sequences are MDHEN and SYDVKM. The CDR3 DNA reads TGTGCCAGCAGTACCACAGGGACAGGGGGCGAAGCTTTCTTT. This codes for CASSTTGTGGEAFF.

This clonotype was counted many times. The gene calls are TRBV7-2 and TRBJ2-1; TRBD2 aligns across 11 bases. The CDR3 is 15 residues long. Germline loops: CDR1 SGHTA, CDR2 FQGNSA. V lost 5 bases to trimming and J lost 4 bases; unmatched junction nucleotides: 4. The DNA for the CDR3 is TGTGCCAGCAGCCGGGTAGCGGGAGGGTACAATGAGCAGTTCTTC. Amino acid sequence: CASSRVAGGYNEQFF.

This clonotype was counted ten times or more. Here the CDR3 reads CASSLGPGQTSPLFF. The CDR3 coding sequence is TGTGCCAGCAGCTTAGGGCCAGGACAGACCTCGCCCCTGTTTTTT. The chain combines TRBV7-2 with TRBJ1-4, with a weak D call TRBD1 (6 bases). Germline V CDR1 and CDR2: SGHTA, FQGNSA. Trimming stripped 1 base from V and 14 bases from J, with 20 bases between. This CDR3 contains 15 residues.

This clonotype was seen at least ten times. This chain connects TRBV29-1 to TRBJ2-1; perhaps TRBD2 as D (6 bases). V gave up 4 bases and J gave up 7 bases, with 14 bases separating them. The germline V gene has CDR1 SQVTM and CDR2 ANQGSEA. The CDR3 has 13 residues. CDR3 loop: CSVGSPSANEQFF. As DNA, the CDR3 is TGCAGCGTTGGGTCGCCTAGCGCGAATGAGCAGTTCTTC.

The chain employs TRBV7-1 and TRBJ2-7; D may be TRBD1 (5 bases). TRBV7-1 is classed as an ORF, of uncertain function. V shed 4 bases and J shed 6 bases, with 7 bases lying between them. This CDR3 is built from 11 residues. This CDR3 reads CASSWGGEQYV. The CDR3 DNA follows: TGTGCCAGCAGCTGGGGCGGCGAGCAGTACGTC.

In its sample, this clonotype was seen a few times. CDR3 sequence reads: CSASDGMYNEQFF. In DNA, the CDR3 is TGCAGTGCTAGTGACGGGATGTACAATGAGCAGTTCTTC. This chain joins TRBV20-1 and TRBJ2-1; maybe TRBD2 (5 bases). V shed 3 bases and J shed 4 bases, with 10 bases lying between them. Germline loops: CDR1 DFQATT, CDR2 SNEGSKA (reference sequence). The length of the CDR3 is 13 residues.

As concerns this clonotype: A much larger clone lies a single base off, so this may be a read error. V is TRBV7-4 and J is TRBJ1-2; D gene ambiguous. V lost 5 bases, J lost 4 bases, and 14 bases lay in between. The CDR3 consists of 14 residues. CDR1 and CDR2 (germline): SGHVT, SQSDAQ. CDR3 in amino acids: CASSLVAQTYGYTF. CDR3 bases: TGTGCCAGCAGCCTCGTAGCCCAAACCTATGGCTACACCTTC.

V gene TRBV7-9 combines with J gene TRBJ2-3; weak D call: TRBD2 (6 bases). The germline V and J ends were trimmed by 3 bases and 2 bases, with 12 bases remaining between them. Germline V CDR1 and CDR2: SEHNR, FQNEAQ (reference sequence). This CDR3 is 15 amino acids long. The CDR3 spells CASSLTRVNTDTQYF. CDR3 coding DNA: TGTGCCAGCAGCTTGACTAGAGTGAACACAGATACGCAGTATTTT.

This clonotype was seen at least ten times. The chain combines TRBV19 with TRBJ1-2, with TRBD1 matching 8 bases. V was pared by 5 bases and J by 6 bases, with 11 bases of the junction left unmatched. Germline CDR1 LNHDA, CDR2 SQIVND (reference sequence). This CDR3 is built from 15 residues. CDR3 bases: TGTGCCAGTAGTGGCCCACGGACAGGGACGGATGGCTACACCTTC. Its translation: CASSGPRTGTDGYTF. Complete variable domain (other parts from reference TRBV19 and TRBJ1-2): DGGITQSPKYLFRKEGQNVTLSCEQNLNHDAMYWYRQDPGQGLRLIYYSQIVNDFQKGDIAEGYSVSREKKESFPLTVTSAQKNPTAFYLCASSGPRTGTDGYTFGSGTRLTVV.

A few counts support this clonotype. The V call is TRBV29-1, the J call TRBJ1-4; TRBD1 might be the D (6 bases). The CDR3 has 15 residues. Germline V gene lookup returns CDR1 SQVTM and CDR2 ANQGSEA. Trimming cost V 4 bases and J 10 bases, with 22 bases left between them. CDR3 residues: CSVVVGARGRGKLFF. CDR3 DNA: TGCAGCGTTGTAGTCGGCGCCAGGGGTAGGGGAAAACTGTTTTTT.

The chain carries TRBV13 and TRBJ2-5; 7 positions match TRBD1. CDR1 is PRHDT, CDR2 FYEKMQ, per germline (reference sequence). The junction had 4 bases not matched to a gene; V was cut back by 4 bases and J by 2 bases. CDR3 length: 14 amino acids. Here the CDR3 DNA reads TGTGCCAGCAGCTCCCGACAGGGACAAGAGACCCAGTACTTC. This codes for CASSSRQGQETQYF.

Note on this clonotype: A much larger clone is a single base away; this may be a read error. CDR3 amino acids: CASSRDRGRNPGELFF. The CDR3 nucleotides read TGTGCCAGCAGCCGGGACAGGGGCCGAAACCCCGGGGAGCTGTTTTTT. This rearrangement joins TRBV25-1 to TRBJ2-2, with 10 nucleotides matching TRBD1. The germline V gene encodes CDR1 MGHDK and CDR2 SYGVNS. This CDR3 has 16 amino acids. Unmatched junction bases numbered 10, after V lost 6 bases and J lost 6 bases.

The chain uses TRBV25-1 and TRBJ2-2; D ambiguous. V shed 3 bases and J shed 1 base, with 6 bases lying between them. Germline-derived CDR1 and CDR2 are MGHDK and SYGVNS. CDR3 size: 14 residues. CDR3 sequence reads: CASSDRENTGELFF. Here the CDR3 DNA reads TGTGCCAGCAGTGATAGGGAGAACACCGGGGAGCTGTTTTTT.

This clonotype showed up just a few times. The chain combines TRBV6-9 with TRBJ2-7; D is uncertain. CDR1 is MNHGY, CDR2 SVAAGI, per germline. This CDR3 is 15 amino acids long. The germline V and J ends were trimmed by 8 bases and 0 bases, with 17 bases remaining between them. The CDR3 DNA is TGTGCCAGCCCCCCTTCGACCGTAAGCTCCTACGAGCAGTACTTC. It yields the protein CASPPSTVSSYEQYF.

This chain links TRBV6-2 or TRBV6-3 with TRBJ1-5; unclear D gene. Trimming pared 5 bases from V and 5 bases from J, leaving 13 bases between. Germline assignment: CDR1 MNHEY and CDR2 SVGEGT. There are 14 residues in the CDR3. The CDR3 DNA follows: TGTGCCAGCAGTGGTACATTTCGAGATCAGCCCCAGCATTTT. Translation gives CASSGTFRDQPQHF.

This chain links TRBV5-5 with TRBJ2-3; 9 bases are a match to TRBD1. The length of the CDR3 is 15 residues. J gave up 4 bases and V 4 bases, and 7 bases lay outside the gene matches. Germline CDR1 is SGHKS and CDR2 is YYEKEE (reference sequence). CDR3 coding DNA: TGTGCCAGCAGCAACCGGGACAGGGTCCCAGATACGCAGTATTTT. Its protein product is CASSNRDRVPDTQYF.

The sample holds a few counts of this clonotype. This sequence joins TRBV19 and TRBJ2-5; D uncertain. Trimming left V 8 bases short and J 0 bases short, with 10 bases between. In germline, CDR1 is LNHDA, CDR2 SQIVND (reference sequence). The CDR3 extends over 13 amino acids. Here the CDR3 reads CASAGTYQETQYF. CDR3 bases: TGTGCCAGTGCAGGAACGTACCAAGAGACCCAGTACTTC.

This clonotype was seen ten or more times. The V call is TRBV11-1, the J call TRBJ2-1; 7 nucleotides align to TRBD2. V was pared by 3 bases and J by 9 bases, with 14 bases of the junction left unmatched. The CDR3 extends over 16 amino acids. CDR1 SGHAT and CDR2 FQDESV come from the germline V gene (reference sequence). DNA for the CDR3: TGTGCCAGCAGCTTCCGGGGTAGCGGGCTTGACAGTGAGCAGTTCTTC. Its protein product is CASSFRGSGLDSEQFF.

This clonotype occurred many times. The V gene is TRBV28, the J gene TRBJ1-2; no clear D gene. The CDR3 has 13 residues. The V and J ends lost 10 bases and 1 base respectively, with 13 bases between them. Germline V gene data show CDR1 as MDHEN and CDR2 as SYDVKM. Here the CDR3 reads CAIRQDLNYGYTF. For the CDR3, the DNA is TGTGCCATCAGACAAGACCTTAACTATGGCTACACCTTC.

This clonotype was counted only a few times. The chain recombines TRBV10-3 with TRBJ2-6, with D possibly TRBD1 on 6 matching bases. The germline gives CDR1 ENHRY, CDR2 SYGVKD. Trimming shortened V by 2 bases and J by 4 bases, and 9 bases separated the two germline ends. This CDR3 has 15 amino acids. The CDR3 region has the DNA TGTGCCATCAGTGAGACAGGGCTCGGGGCCAACGTCCTGACTTTC. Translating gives CAISETGLGANVLTF.

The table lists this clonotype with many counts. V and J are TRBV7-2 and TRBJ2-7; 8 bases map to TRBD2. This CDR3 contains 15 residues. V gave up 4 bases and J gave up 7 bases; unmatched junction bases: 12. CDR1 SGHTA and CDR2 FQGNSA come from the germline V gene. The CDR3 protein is CASSSSGTRWDEQYF. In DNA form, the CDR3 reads TGTGCCAGCAGCTCGTCGGGGACTAGGTGGGATGAGCAGTACTTC.